This note documents a single T cell receptor beta chain sequence. The source of the sample is a study of blood T cell repertoires in COVID-19. Overall study: Nucleic acid was either cDNA or gDNA, and it came from T cells, B-cell-depleted T cells, or PBMCs.

Seattle patients were enrolled while actively infected and followed longitudinally. Clones were read by immunoSEQ multiplex PCR, and TCRdb kept only the in-frame ones, dropping some. The sample lists roughly 100,000 clones, around nine tenths occurring once. The clonotype comes from a man aged 50-60 years with COVID-19, enrolled during active disease. Sequenced: peripheral blood.

Here the CDR3 DNA reads TGTGCCAGCAGCTTAGGTCAGATATATGGCTACACCTTC. Protein: CASSLGQIYGYTF. The genes are TRBV7-9 and TRBJ1-2; D is unresolved. The CDR3 has 13 residues. The V and J ends lost 1 base and 5 bases respectively, with 8 bases between them. The germline V gene encodes CDR1 SEHNR and CDR2 FQNEAQ (reference sequence).